This note documents a single T cell receptor beta chain sequence. Authors' analysis steps: It was from reference gene primer amplification that nucleated cell counts were estimated. Here immunoSEQ multiplex PCR was the method, and the copy in TCRdb shows in-frame clones only, minus some. V, J and clone size were drawn from that table, and D and trimming were deduced from the DNA. In the table there are 100,000 to 150,000 clones, around 80% of which are singletons. The data originate from a study of blood T cell repertoires in COVID-19. The CDR3 sequence is 15 residues long. Trimming removed 5 bases from V and 4 bases from J, with 16 bases in between. The germline gives CDR1 SGHTA, CDR2 FQGTGA.

Sequencing was done on a sample of peripheral blood. The V and J genes are TRBV7-3 and TRBJ2-3, with D hard to call. The receptor comes from a man over 45 with acute or convalescent COVID-19. The CDR3 reads CASSHLSWQADTQYF. In DNA, the CDR3 is TGTGCCAGCAGCCATTTATCTTGGCAGGCAGATACGCAGTATTTT.